A selection of T cell receptor beta chains follows, all from one sample in a study of PD-1 blockade in classical Hodgkin lymphoma. The assay was immunoSEQ multiplex PCR, and TCRdb's table has in-frame clones only and misses some. The table shows around 93,000 clones, with around four fifths occurring only once. The sequenced sample was peripheral blood mononuclear cells (PBMCs), obtained before the fourth cycle of nivolumab. The origin of the receptors is a human donor with classical Hodgkin lymphoma. The CDR3 runs from the conserved cysteine through the conserved F or W. Each record gives: CDR3 protein, CDR3 DNA, J gene, CDR3 length, D gene, V gene, clone size. The D gene is left open where the match is weak. The size field is filled for only some rows; it gives once, few, many or a size class.

CASSSRTGLNYGYTF,TGTGCCAGCAGTTCACGGACAGGACTTAACTATGGCTACACCTTC,TRBJ1-2,15,TRBD1,TRBV27,-
CASSSDRDPNEKLFF,TGTGCCAGCAGTAGCGACAGGGATCCTAATGAAAAACTGTTTTTT,TRBJ1-4,15,TRBD1,TRBV6-6,-
CASSFRLAGTDEQFF,TGTGCCAGCAGCTTCCGACTAGCGGGAACAGATGAGCAGTTCTTC,TRBJ2-1,15,TRBD2,TRBV11-3,-
CASSLTGGRAYEQYF,TGTGCCAGCAGCTTAACGGGCGGGAGGGCCTACGAGCAGTACTTC,TRBJ2-7,15,TRBD2,TRBV5-4,-
CASRGQGRDYGYTF,TGTGCCAGCAGAGGACAGGGGCGGGACTATGGCTACACCTTC,TRBJ1-2,14,TRBD1,TRBV27,once
CASSLVQGYNEQFF,TGCGCCAGCAGCTTGGTACAGGGTTACAATGAGCAGTTCTTC,TRBJ2-1,14,-,TRBV5-1,-
CASSLGQGIYGYTF,TGTGCCAGCAGCTTGGGTCAGGGGATCTATGGCTACACCTTC,TRBJ1-2,14,-,TRBV5-4,-
CASSLAGGRVETQYF,TGTGCCAGCAGCTTAGCTGGGGGCCGGGTAGAGACCCAGTACTTC,TRBJ2-5,15,-,TRBV5-4,-
CASSLSGPYEQYF,TGTGCCAGCAGTTTGTCAGGGCCCTACGAGCAGTACTTC,TRBJ2-7,13,-,TRBV6-5,-
CASSEIGMDEQFF,TGTGCCAGCAGTGAAATCGGGATGGATGAGCAGTTCTTC,TRBJ2-1,13,-,TRBV25-1,-
CAISDVQGWETQYF,TGTGCCATCAGTGACGTACAGGGATGGGAGACCCAGTACTTC,TRBJ2-5,14,-,TRBV10-3,-
CASSYSGNLAGNTIYF,TGTGCCAGCAGTTACTCTGGGAATCTGGCTGGAAACACCATATATTTT,TRBJ1-3,16,-,TRBV6-5,-
CASSQGPASYEQYF,TGTGCCAGCAGCCAAGGGCCGGCTTCCTACGAGCAGTACTTC,TRBJ2-7,14,-,TRBV14,-
CASSRTGQTEAFF,TGTGCCAGCAGCCGGACAGGGCAGACTGAAGCTTTCTTT,TRBJ1-1,13,TRBD1,TRBV2,-
CASSYSSGAGNTIYF,TGTGCCAGCAGTTACTCGTCAGGGGCTGGAAACACCATATATTTT,TRBJ1-3,15,-,TRBV6-5,-
CASSQDIAGENTGELFF,TGTGCCAGCAGCCAAGATATAGCGGGAGAAAACACCGGGGAGCTGTTTTTT,TRBJ2-2,17,TRBD2,TRBV4-2,few
CASSMDRTNTEAFF,TGTGCCAGCTCAATGGACAGGACGAACACTGAAGCTTTCTTT,TRBJ1-1,14,TRBD1,TRBV18,few